This is a list of T cell receptor beta chains from one sample in a study of T cell responses to AZD1222 COVID-19 vaccine. Method: immunoSEQ multiplex PCR; TCRdb's copy keeps in-frame clones and lacks some. Of some 150,000 clones in the sample, more than 70% were seen once. The starting material was peripheral blood, obtained 28 days after the second AZD1222 dose. The receptor source for this set is an adult who received the AZD1222 COVID-19 vaccine. Each CDR3 is given with its conserved first and last residue. A D gene is named only where the DNA matches it firmly. Rows may omit the clone size; those that give it use once, few, many or a size class.

TRBV5-1,.,TRBD1,TRBJ2-7,TGCGCCAGCAGCCTCCAGGGGGCTCGCTACGAGCAGTACTTC,CASSLQGARYEQYF
TRBV7-3,.,.,TRBJ1-1,TGTGCCAGCAGCTTGGGGACGGCGAACACTGAAGCTTTCTTT,CASSLGTANTEAFF
TRBV7-8,.,.,TRBJ1-2,TGTGCCAGCAGCTTAGGGAGGACAGCTCCAAAGCTACGTGGCTACACCTTC,CASSLGRTAPKLRGYTF
TRBV4-1,.,TRBD1,TRBJ1-5,TGCGCCAGCAGCCGCGGACAGGGTGGCAATCAGCCCCAGCATTTT,CASSRGQGGNQPQHF
TRBV19,.,TRBD1,TRBJ1-2,TGTGCCAGTATTATATCACGGGGACAGAACTATGGCTACACCTTC,CASIISRGQNYGYTF
TRBV4-2,.,TRBD2,TRBJ2-5,TGTGCCAGCAGCCAAGACCCGGGCGGGGGGAATGGGGAGACCCAGTACTTC,CASSQDPGGGNGETQYF
TRBV30,.,.,TRBJ2-2,TGTGCCTGGAGTTCACTGTCTAACGGGGAGCTGTTTTTT,CAWSSLSNGELFF
TRBV19,.,.,TRBJ1-5,TGTGCCAGTAGCCGAAAGGGGTATAGCAATCAGCCCCAGCATTTT,CASSRKGYSNQPQHF
TRBV3-1/TRBV3-2,.,.,TRBJ2-5,TGTGCCAGCAGCCAAGGGATTAGGGAGACCCAGTACTTC,CASSQGIRETQYF
TRBV6-6,.,TRBD2,TRBJ2-3,TGTGCCAGCAGTACGGCGGGAGCCACAGATACGCAGTATTTT,CASSTAGATDTQYF
TRBV7-9,.,.,TRBJ2-1,TGTGCCAGCAGCCCGATCACGTCCCACTCCTACAATGAGCAGTTCTTC,CASSPITSHSYNEQFF
TRBV7-2,.,TRBD2,TRBJ2-1,TGTGCCAGCAGCCCGACTAGCAAGAGCTCCTACAATGAGCAGTTCTTC,CASSPTSKSSYNEQFF
TRBV18,.,.,TRBJ2-1,TGTGCCAGCTCACCTCCCGGCAGAGAGCAGTTCTTC,CASSPPGREQFF
TRBV19,.,TRBD1,TRBJ1-3,TGTGCCAGTAGCCCACCGGGACAGGACTCTGGAAACACCATATATTTT,CASSPPGQDSGNTIYF
TRBV19,.,TRBD1,TRBJ1-5,TGTGCCAGTAAGGGACAGGGGGGATATAGCAATCAGCCCCAGCATTTT,CASKGQGGYSNQPQHF
TRBV3-1/TRBV3-2,once,TRBD1,TRBJ1-2,TGTGCCAGCAGCCCCTGGGACAGTGCTAACTATGGCTACACCTTC,CASSPWDSANYGYTF
TRBV4-1,.,TRBD1,TRBJ1-1,TGCGCCAGCAGCCACCGAAGGGGGACAGAGGGTTTTTTTGATGCTGAAGCTTTCTTT,CASSHRRGTEGFFDAEAFF
TRBV13,.,.,TRBJ2-2,TGTGCCAGCAGCTTAAGGACAGCGAACACCGGGGAGCTGTTTTTT,CASSLRTANTGELFF
TRBV30,.,.,TRBJ1-5,TGTGCCTGGAGTATGGGGGTGGATCAGCCCCAGCATTTT,CAWSMGVDQPQHF
TRBV7-2,.,TRBD1,TRBJ1-2,TGTGCCAGCAGTACCCGGGACAGCTATGGCTACACCTTC,CASSTRDSYGYTF
TRBV4-1,.,TRBD1,TRBJ1-5,TGCGCCAGCAGCCGAGTACAGGGGGGGGAAAATCAGCCCCAGCATTTT,CASSRVQGGENQPQHF
TRBV6-2/TRBV6-3,.,TRBD2,TRBJ2-1,TGTGCCAGCAGCCGTACTAGCGGGAGTCTCGATGAGCAGTTCTTC,CASSRTSGSLDEQFF